This passage covers 7 T cell receptor beta chains from one sample sequenced in a study of somatic mutations in cytotoxic T cells in rheumatoid arthritis. TCRdb's copy holds only in-frame clones and misses some; the assay was immunoSEQ multiplex PCR. The data show fewer than 25,000 clones, approximately 71% seen once. The sequenced sample consisted of CD8+ T cells sorted from blood. The source of these receptors is an adult with rheumatoid arthritis.

The gene calls are TRBV30 and TRBJ2-7; either TRBD1 or TRBD2 may supply D (5 bases each). CDR3 size: 13 residues. The ends were cut back, 6 bases at V and 3 bases at J, with 15 bases in the middle. Looked up from germline, CDR1 is GTSNPN and CDR2 is SVGIG (reference sequence). The CDR3 coding sequence is TGTGCCTGCCGGGGCTGGGGAAGCTACGAGCAGTACTTC. Amino acids: CACRGWGSYEQYF.

This rearrangement joins TRBV7-8 to TRBJ2-7; maybe TRBD2 (6 bases). The V and J ends lost 3 bases and 7 bases respectively, with 16 bases between them. This CDR3 comprises 14 residues. The V gene's germline CDR1 is SGHVS and CDR2 FQNEAQ. DNA of the CDR3: TGTGCCAGCAGCTTCATCCCCGACGGAGGGGAGCAGTACTTC. Its protein is CASSFIPDGGEQYF.

This clone was seen a handful of times. This chain connects TRBV5-8 to TRBJ2-3, with 9 bases that match TRBD1. This CDR3 is built from 15 residues. Trimming at V came to 3 bases and at J to 2 bases, leaving 4 bases not matched to a gene. CDR1 and CDR2 (germline): SGHTS, YDEGEE. CDR3 in amino acids: CASSSGTGNTDTQYF. CDR3 nucleotides: TGTGCCAGCAGCTCCGGGACAGGGAACACAGATACGCAGTATTTT.

A single count supports this clone. The chain joins TRBV5-1 to TRBJ2-1, with 8 bases fitting TRBD2. The V segment lost 4 bases and the J segment 0 bases; nucleotides outside the gene matches: 15. The CDR3 loop spans 19 amino acids. The germline gives CDR1 SGHRS, CDR2 YFSETQ. CDR3 DNA sequence: TGCGCCAGCAGCCTCCTCCTTGCGGGGGGCTACAGCTCCTACAATGAGCAGTTCTTC. This gives the protein CASSLLLAGGYSSYNEQFF.

The rearrangement links TRBV14 to TRBJ1-1; TRBD1 matches at 7 bases. This CDR3 contains 17 residues. CDR1 is SGHDN, CDR2 FVKESK, per germline. The ends lost 1 base at V and 0 bases at J; junction bases unmatched: 8. CDR3 nucleotides: TGTGCCAGCAGCCAAGGACTAACACAGGGGATGAACACTGAAGCTTTCTTT. Translation gives CASSQGLTQGMNTEAFF.

The chain couples TRBV6-6 to TRBJ1-1; tentatively, D is TRBD1 (5 bases). This CDR3 contains 15 residues. Per the germline V gene, CDR1 is MNHNY and CDR2 is SVGAGI (reference sequence). Between the trimmed V and J ends, which lost 2 bases and 1 base, there was a span of 11 bases. The CDR3 region is CASSYLGDANTEAFF. In DNA form, the CDR3 reads TGTGCCAGCAGTTACCTGGGGGACGCGAACACTGAAGCTTTCTTT.

J is TRBJ1-1 and V is TRBV4-2, with a possible D match to TRBD1 (5 bases). The CDR3 runs to 14 residues. Germline values: CDR1 LGHNA, CDR2 YNFKEQ. Trimming took off 0 bases at V and 0 bases at J, with 5 bases between the two ends. CDR3 sequence: CASSQEGVNTEAFF. DNA of the CDR3: TGTGCCAGCAGCCAAGAGGGGGTGAACACTGAAGCTTTCTTT.